The TCR beta chain described here comes from a study of post-analysis software for immune sequencing data. On the study more broadly: The patients showed relapsing-remitting, secondary progressive and progressive-relapsing multiple sclerosis courses. Study outcomes and limitations: Co-batched samples clustered tightly together by F measure. Relative to controls, patients had several TRBV segments at higher frequency, with TRBV5-6, TRBV5-1 and TRBV20-1 among these. Patients with multiple sclerosis recorded significantly lower normalized Chao1 diversity than controls, the study found.

The CDR3 covers 14 residues. Germline-derived CDR1 and CDR2 are SGHTA and FQGNSA. Included in the TCR beta cDNA libraries were unique molecular identifiers. T cells numbering roughly 1 to 10 million gave rise to around 500,000 cDNA molecules. TCRdb fed the PCR reads into MiXCR, producing one record per CDR3 protein. The sample has about 770,000 distinct CDR3 sequences, around 46% seen once. Notes on this clonotype: Antigen unknown. The junction departs from germline at one end; a sequencing error may be responsible.

The chain couples TRBV7-2 to TRBJ2-7, with a weak D call TRBD1 (6 bases). Sequencing used blood. The source is a girl aged 5 to 17 with multiple sclerosis. CDR3: CASSLMGARVERYF. CDR3 bases: TGTGCCAGCAGCTTAATGGGGGCGCGGGTCGAGCGGTACTTC.